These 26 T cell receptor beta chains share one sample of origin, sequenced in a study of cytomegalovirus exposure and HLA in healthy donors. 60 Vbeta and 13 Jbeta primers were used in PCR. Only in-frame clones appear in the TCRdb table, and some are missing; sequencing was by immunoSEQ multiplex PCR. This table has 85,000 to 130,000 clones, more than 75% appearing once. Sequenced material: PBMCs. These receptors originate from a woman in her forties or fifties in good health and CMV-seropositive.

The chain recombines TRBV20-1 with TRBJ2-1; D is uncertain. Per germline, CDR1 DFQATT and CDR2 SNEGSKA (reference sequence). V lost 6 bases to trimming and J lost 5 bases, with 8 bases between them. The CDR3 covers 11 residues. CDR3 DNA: TGCAGTGCCCGACTTGACAATGAGCAGTTCTTC. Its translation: CSARLDNEQFF.

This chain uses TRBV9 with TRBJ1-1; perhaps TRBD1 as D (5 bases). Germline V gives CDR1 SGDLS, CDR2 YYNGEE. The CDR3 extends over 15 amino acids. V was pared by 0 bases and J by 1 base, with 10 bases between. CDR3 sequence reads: CASSVVVGANTEAFF. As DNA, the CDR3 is TGTGCCAGCAGCGTAGTAGTTGGGGCGAACACTGAAGCTTTCTTT.

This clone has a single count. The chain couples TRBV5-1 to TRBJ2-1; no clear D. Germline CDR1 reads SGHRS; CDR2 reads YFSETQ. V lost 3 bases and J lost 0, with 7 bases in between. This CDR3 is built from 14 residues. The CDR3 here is CASSSSSSYNEQFF. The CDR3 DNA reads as TGCGCCAGCAGCTCTAGTAGCTCCTACAATGAGCAGTTCTTC.

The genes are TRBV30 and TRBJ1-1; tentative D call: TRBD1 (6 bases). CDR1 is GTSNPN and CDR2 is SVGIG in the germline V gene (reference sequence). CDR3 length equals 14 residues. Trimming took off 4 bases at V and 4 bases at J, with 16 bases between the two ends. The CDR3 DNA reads TGTGCCTGGACCATGGGGGCGCAGGGCACTGAAGCTTTCTTT. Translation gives CAWTMGAQGTEAFF.

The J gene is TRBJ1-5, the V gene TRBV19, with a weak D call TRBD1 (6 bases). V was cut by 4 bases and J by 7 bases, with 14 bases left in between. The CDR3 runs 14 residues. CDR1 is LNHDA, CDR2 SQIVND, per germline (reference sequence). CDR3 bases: TGTGCCAGTAGTAATGACCAGGGGTACCAGCCCCAGCATTTT. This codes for CASSNDQGYQPQHF.

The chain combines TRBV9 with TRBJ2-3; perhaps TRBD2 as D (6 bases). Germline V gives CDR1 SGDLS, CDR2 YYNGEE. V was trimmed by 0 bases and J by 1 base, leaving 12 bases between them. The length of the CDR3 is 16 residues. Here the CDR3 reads CASSVESSVGTDTQYF. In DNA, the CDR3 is TGTGCCAGCAGCGTAGAATCTAGCGTCGGCACAGATACGCAGTATTTT.

CDR3 protein: CASNLIAEFTDTQYF. For the CDR3, the DNA is TGTGCCAGCAACCTGATAGCGGAATTCACAGATACGCAGTATTTT. V usage is TRBV5-6 and J usage is TRBJ2-3, with D possibly being TRBD2 (6 bases). V lost 6 bases, J lost 2 bases, and 16 bases lay in between. This CDR3 is 15 amino acids long. CDR1 is SGHDT and CDR2 is YYEEEE in the germline V gene.

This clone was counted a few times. The CDR3 DNA follows: TGCAGCGTTGTAGTACAGGGGGCTATGCAGCCCCAGCATTTT. Translated, it gives CSVVVQGAMQPQHF. The gene calls are TRBV29-1 and TRBJ1-5; TRBD1 matches at 9 bases. The V segment lost 4 bases and the J segment 7 bases; nucleotides outside the gene matches: 8. Germline values: CDR1 SQVTM, CDR2 ANQGSEA. This CDR3 spans 14 amino acids.

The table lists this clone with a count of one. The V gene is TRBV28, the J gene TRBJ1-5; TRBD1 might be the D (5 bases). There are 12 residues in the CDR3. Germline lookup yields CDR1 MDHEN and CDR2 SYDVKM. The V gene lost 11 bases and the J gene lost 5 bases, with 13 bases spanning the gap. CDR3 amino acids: CAAQGRDQPQHF. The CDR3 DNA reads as TGTGCCGCCCAGGGTCGGGATCAGCCCCAGCATTTT.

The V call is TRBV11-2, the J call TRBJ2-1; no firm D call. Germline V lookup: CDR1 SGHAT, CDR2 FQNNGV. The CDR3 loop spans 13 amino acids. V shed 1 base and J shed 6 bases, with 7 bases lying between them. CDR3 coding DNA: TGTGCCAGCAGCTTAGGTTCGGTCAATGAGCAGTTCTTC. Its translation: CASSLGSVNEQFF.

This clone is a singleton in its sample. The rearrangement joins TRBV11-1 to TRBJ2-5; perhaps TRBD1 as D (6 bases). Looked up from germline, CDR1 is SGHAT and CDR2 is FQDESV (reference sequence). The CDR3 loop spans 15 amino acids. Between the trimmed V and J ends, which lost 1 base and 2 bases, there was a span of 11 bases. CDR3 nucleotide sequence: TGTGCCAGCAGCTTAGGGGGGCGAGATCAAGAGACCCAGTACTTC. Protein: CASSLGGRDQETQYF.

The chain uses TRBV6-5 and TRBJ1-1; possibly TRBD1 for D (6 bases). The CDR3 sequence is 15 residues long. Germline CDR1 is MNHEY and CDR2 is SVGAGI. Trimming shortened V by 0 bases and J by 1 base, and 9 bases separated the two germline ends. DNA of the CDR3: TGTGCCAGCAGTTACTCGGGACATACGAACACTGAAGCTTTCTTT. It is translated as CASSYSGHTNTEAFF.

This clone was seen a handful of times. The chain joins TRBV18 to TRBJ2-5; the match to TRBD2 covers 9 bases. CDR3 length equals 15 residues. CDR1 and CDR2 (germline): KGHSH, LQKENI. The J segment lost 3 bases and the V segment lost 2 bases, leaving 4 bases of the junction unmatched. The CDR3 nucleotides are TGTGCCAGCTCACCAATCGGGACTAGCAAAGAGACCCAGTACTTC. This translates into CASSPIGTSKETQYF. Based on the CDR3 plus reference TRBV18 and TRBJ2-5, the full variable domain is NAGVMQNPRHLVRRRGQEARLRCSPMKGHSHVYWYRQLPEEGLKFMVYLQKENIIDESGMPKERFSAEFPKEGPSILRIQQVVRGDSAAYFCASSPIGTSKETQYFGPGTRLLVL.

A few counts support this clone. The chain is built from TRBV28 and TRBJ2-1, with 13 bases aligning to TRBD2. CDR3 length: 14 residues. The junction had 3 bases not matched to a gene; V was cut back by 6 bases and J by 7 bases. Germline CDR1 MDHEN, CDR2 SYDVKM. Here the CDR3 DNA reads TGTGCCAGCAGGGGGACTAGCGGGAAAAATGAGCAGTTCTTC. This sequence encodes CASRGTSGKNEQFF.

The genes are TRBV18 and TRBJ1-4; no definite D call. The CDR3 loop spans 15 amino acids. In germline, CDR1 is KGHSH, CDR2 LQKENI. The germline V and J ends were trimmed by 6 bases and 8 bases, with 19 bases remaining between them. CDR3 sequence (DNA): TGTGCCAGCTCGCCTTTAGGACTTAGGTCCGAAAAACTGTTTTTT. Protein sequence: CASSPLGLRSEKLFF. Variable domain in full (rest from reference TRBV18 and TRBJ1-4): NAGVMQNPRHLVRRRGQEARLRCSPMKGHSHVYWYRQLPEEGLKFMVYLQKENIIDESGMPKERFSAEFPKEGPSILRIQQVVRGDSAAYFCASSPLGLRSEKLFFGSGTQLSVL.

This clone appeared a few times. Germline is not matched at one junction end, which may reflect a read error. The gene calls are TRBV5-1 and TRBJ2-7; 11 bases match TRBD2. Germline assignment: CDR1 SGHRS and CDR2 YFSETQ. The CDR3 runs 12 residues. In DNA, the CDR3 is TGCGCCAGCACCGATGGACTAGCGGGTGTAAACTTC. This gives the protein CASTDGLAGVNF. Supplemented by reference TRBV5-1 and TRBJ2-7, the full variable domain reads KAGVTQTPRYLIKTRGQQVTLSCSPISGHRSVSWYQQTPGQGLQFLFEYFSETQRNKGNFPGRFSGRQFSNSRSEMNVSTLELGDSALYLCASTDGLAGVNFGPGTRLTVT.

CDR3 region: CASSPGGAYEQYF. The DNA for the CDR3 is TGTGCCAGCAGCCCCGGAGGGGCTTACGAGCAGTACTTC. This sequence joins TRBV9 and TRBJ2-7; a weak D match, TRBD2 (6 bases). V lost 4 bases to trimming and J lost 4 bases, with 12 bases between them. From germline, CDR1 is SGDLS and CDR2 YYNGEE. This CDR3 spans 13 amino acids. Looking up the rest from reference TRBV9 and TRBJ2-7 gives the full variable domain: DSGVTQTPKHLITATGQRVTLRCSPRSGDLSVYWYQQSLDQGLQFLIQYYNGEERAKGNILERFSAQQFPDLHSELNLSSLELGDSALYFCASSPGGAYEQYFGPGTRLTVT.

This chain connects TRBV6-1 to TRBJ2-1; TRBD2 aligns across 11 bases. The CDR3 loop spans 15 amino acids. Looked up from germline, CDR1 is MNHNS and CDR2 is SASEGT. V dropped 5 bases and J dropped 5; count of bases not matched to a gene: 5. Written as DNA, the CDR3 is TGTGCCAGCAGTACCGGGACTAGCGGAAACAATGAGCAGTTCTTC. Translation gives CASSTGTSGNNEQFF.

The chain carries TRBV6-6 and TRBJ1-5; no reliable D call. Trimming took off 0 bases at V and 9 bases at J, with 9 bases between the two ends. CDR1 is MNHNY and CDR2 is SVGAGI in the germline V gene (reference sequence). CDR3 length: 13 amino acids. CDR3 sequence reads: CASSYSAGGPQHF. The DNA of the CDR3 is TGTGCCAGCAGTTACTCCGCGGGTGGGCCCCAGCATTTT.

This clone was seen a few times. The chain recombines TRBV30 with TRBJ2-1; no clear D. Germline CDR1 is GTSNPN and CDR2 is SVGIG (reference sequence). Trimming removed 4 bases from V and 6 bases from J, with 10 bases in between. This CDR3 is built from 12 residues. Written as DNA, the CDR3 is TGTGCCTGGACCCAAATTAGCAATGAGCAGTTCTTC. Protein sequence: CAWTQISNEQFF.

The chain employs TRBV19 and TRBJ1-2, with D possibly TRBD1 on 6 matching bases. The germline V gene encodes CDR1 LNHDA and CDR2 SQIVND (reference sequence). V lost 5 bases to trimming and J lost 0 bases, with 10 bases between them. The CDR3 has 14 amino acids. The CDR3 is CASSHRDTNYGYTF. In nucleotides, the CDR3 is TGTGCCAGTAGTCACCGGGACACTAACTATGGCTACACCTTC.

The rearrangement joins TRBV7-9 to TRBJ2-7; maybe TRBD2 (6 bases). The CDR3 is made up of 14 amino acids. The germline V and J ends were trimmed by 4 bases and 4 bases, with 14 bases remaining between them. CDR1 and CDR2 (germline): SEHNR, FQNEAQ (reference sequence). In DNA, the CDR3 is TGTGCCAGCAGCTCGAACGGGGGATTATACGAGCAGTACTTC. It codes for CASSSNGGLYEQYF.

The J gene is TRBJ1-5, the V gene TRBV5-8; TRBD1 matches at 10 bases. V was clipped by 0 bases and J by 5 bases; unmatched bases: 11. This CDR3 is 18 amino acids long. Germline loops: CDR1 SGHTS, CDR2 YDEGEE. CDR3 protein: CASSLAILWTGGYQPQHF. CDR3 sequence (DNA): TGTGCCAGCAGCTTGGCAATATTGTGGACAGGGGGATATCAGCCCCAGCATTTT.

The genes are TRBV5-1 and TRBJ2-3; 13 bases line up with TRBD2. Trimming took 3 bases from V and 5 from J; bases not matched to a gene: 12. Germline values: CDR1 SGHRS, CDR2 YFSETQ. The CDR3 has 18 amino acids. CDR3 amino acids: CASSSRTSGRILGDTQYF. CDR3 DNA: TGCGCCAGCAGCTCCCGGACTAGCGGGAGAATCCTTGGAGATACGCAGTATTTT.

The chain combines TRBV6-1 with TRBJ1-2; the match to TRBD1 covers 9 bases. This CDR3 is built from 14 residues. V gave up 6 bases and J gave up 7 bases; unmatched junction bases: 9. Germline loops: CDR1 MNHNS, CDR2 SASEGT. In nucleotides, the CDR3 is TGTGCCAGCAGGAACAGGGGGCAAGGTAGTGGCTACACCTTC. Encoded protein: CASRNRGQGSGYTF.

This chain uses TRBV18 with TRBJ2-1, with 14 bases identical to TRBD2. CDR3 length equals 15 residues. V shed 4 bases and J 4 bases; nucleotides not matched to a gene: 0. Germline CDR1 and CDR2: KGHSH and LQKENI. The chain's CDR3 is CASSRTSGGYNEQFF. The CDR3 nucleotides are TGTGCCAGCTCACGGACTAGCGGGGGGTACAATGAGCAGTTCTTC.